Given below is one T cell receptor (beta chain) in context. Its antigen is still unknown. cDNA libraries for TCR beta contained unique molecular identifiers. In TCRdb, the PCR reads were re-called with MiXCR into one record per CDR3 protein. The sample includes 450,000 to 650,000 distinct CDR3 sequences, around 40% of them seen just once. The data belong to a study of post-analysis software for immune sequencing data. Findings and limits, study-wide: By F measure, samples from a shared preparation batch strongly co-clustered. Controls had lower frequencies than patients of a few TRBV segments, which included TRBV5-6, TRBV5-1 and TRBV20-1.

Germline V gene lookup returns CDR1 MNHEY and CDR2 SVGAGI. V shed 0 bases and J 7 bases; nucleotides not matched to a gene: 8. The CDR3 is 17 residues long. The receptor comes from a girl under 18 with multiple sclerosis. The chain carries TRBV6-5 and TRBJ2-1; 11 nucleotides line up with TRBD2. Sequences were obtained from blood. The CDR3 protein is CASSYSPLAGGRNEQFF. CDR3 nucleotides: TGTGCCAGCAGTTACTCTCCCCTAGCGGGGGGTAGGAATGAGCAGTTCTTC.